A selection of T cell receptor beta chains follows, all from one sample in a study of beta chain features in type 1 diabetes. Some clones are missing from TCRdb's copy, which holds only in-frame ones; the method was immunoSEQ multiplex PCR. The table lists about 41,000 clones, 65% to 80% of them singletons. Sequenced input: Tregs from blood. The receptor source for this set is a man younger than 40 with type 1 diabetes. Some clones in this sample may be carry-over from other donors' samples. Each CDR3 is given with its conserved first and last residue. Each record gives: V gene, J gene, clone size, D gene, CDR3 protein, CDR3 DNA. D genes are given only for firm matches. A row's size may be missing; if present it is once, few, many or a size class.

>TRBV2|TRBJ1-6|few|.
CASSIDWVSPLHF
TGTGCCAGCAGCATCGACTGGGTTTCACCCCTCCACTTT
>TRBV5-6|TRBJ2-1|once|.
CASSWRSNNEQFF
TGTGCCAGCAGCTGGAGGTCGAACAATGAGCAGTTCTTC
>TRBV7-2|TRBJ1-1|.|.
CASSSMGGVNTEAFF
TGTGCCAGCAGCTCGATGGGGGGGGTGAACACTGAAGCTTTCTTT
>TRBV19|TRBJ1-5|.|.
CASSIHGGERNQPQHF
TGTGCCAGTAGTATCCACGGGGGGGAGCGCAATCAGCCCCAGCATTTT
>TRBV9|TRBJ2-5|.|.
CASTRRGGDAETQYF
TGTGCCAGCACCCGTAGGGGGGGGGACGCAGAGACCCAGTACTTC
>TRBV2|TRBJ2-5|.|TRBD1
CASSELTGQETQYF
TGTGCCAGCAGTGAACTGACAGGGCAAGAGACCCAGTACTTC
>TRBV7-2|TRBJ1-2|.|.
CASSRPGRGDYGYTF
TGTGCCAGCAGCCGCCCCGGACGGGGAGACTATGGCTACACCTTC
>TRBV6-5|TRBJ2-4|few|.
CASRSGQKNIQYF
TGTGCCAGCAGATCCGGACAGAAAAACATTCAGTACTTC
>TRBV11-2|TRBJ2-7|.|.
CASSPLIGQGRHEQYF
TGTGCCAGCAGCCCTCTGATTGGGCAGGGGCGCCACGAGCAGTACTTC
>TRBV19|TRBJ1-1|.|TRBD1
CASRLTGGFTEAFF
TGTGCCAGTAGGCTGACAGGGGGCTTCACTGAAGCTTTCTTT
>TRBV6-6|TRBJ2-1|.|.
CASSYSRDNYNEQFF
TGTGCCAGCAGTTACTCAAGGGACAACTACAATGAGCAGTTCTTC
>TRBV5-1|TRBJ2-1|.|TRBD2
CASSSGGLAGVDEQFF
TGCGCCAGCAGCTCCGGTGGGCTAGCGGGGGTGGATGAGCAGTTCTTC